These 19 T cell receptor beta chains were all obtained from the same sample, sequenced in a study of immune heterogeneity within non-small cell lung tumors. Bulk tumor genomic DNA, 500 to 650 ng per sample, was the template. Widely spaced biopsies, several per primary tumor, were obtained at surgery. Untreated, newly diagnosed non-small cell lung cancer patients underwent curative surgery. With 32 V and 13 J primers, multiplex PCR amplified the TCR beta CDR3. TCRdb reprocessed the multiplex PCR reads via MiXCR and lists one record per CDR3 protein. Here the sample spans some 31,000 distinct CDR3 sequences, around 28% being singletons. The sequencing sample was made of lung tumor tissue. All receptors come from a man in his forties or fifties with non-small cell lung cancer.

This clonotype was seen ten or more times. CDR3 sequence reads: CASSLRGLGDSPLHF. DNA of the CDR3: TGTGCCAGCAGTCTTCGTGGCCTGGGGGATTCACCCCTCCACTTT. The rearrangement links TRBV12-3 or TRBV12-4 to TRBJ1-6; perhaps TRBD1 as D (5 bases). This CDR3 has 15 residues. Trimming cost V 5 bases and J 8 bases, with 16 bases left between them.

The chain combines TRBV19 with TRBJ2-2, with 8 bases matching TRBD1. After removal of 6 bases from V and 0 bases from J, the junction contained 0 bases not matched to a gene. Looked up from germline, CDR1 is LNHDA and CDR2 is SQIVND (reference sequence). The CDR3 is 14 amino acids. Here the CDR3 reads CASRQGANTGELFF. The CDR3 DNA reads as TGTGCCAGTAGACAGGGGGCGAACACCGGGGAGCTGTTTTTT.

Note on this clonotype: A much larger clone lies a single base off, so this may be a read error. The chain combines TRBV6-5 with TRBJ1-2; no firm D call. Germline loops: CDR1 MNHEY, CDR2 SVGAGI. This CDR3 has 13 residues. Here the CDR3 reads CPSSLHRNYGYTF. CDR3 bases: TGTCCCAGCAGTTTACACCGCAACTATGGCTACACCTTC.

Note on this clonotype: One base away lies a much larger clone, so this may be a sequencing read error. The chain uses TRBV13 and TRBJ1-3, with D maybe TRBD1 (5 bases). V shed 0 bases and J shed 14 bases, with 20 bases lying between them. The CDR3 extends over 15 amino acids. Germline values: CDR1 PRHDT, CDR2 FYEKMQ (reference sequence). CDR3 sequence reads: CASSLGAGSGDTVYF. In DNA, the CDR3 is TGTGCCAGCAGCTTAGGAGCGGGGTCGGGGGATACCGTATATTTT.

In its sample, this clonotype ranks as medium-sized (0.01 to 0.1%). This chain uses TRBV12-3 or TRBV12-4 with TRBJ2-3; D unclear. V was trimmed by 5 bases and J by 9 bases, leaving 15 bases between them. The CDR3 consists of 13 residues. The CDR3: CASSPPHLQTQYF. In DNA, the CDR3 is TGTGCCAGCAGTCCTCCCCATTTGCAGACGCAGTATTTT.

Details on this clonotype: An end of the junction differs from the germline gene, which may be a read error. This rearrangement joins TRBV6-1 to TRBJ1-1; 7 positions agree with TRBD1. Germline V gene sequence: CDR1 MNHNS, CDR2 SASEGT. The CDR3 is made up of 16 amino acids. Here the CDR3 DNA reads TGTACCAGCAGAGAGACAGGGAGGCTATCGGGGACTGAAGCTTTCTTT. This sequence encodes CTSRETGRLSGTEAFF.

This clonotype was seen a handful of times. The chain is built from TRBV6-2 or TRBV6-3 and TRBJ1-2, with D tentatively TRBD1 (6 bases). Trimming took 5 bases from V and 2 from J, leaving 9 bases between them. CDR3 length: 13 residues. Germline CDR1 and CDR2: MNHEY and SVGEGT. CDR3 in amino acids: CASSPGQNYGYTF. The CDR3 bases are TGTGCCAGCAGTCCCGGACAGAACTATGGCTACACCTTC.

Of note for this clonotype: The junction does not match germline at one end; this may be a read error. J is TRBJ2-2 and V is TRBV30; no firm D call. CDR1 and CDR2 from the germline V gene are GTSNPN and SVGIG (reference sequence). This CDR3 is 12 amino acids long. DNA for the CDR3: TGTGCCTGGAGTCTTACCACCTGGGAGCTGTTTTTT. Protein product: CAWSLTTWELFF.

The V call is TRBV6-1, the J call TRBJ2-3; TRBD1 is a possible D gene (6 bases). CDR1 and CDR2 from the germline V gene are MNHNS and SASEGT. The ends were cut back, 5 bases at V and 6 bases at J, with 9 bases in the middle. This CDR3 spans 12 amino acids. CDR3 DNA sequence: TGTGCCAGCAGTTCAGGGGTGGATACGCAGTATTTT. Its protein is CASSSGVDTQYF.

This clonotype was seen many times. The rearrangement uses TRBV4-2 and TRBJ1-2, with 10 bases identical to TRBD1. V lost 5 bases and J lost 4; bases outside the gene matches: 7. Germline V lookup: CDR1 LGHNA, CDR2 YNFKEQ. CDR3 length: 15 amino acids. The CDR3 DNA follows: TGTGCCAGCAGCTTGACAGGGGGCGTGAGCTATGGCTACACCTTC. Translation gives CASSLTGGVSYGYTF.

There are many counts of this clonotype. The CDR3 DNA follows: TGTGCCAGCAGTTCCGGGACAGGGGTGAAGTTCTTC. Translated, it gives CASSSGTGVKFF. This chain joins TRBV28 and TRBJ2-1; TRBD1 aligns across 10 bases. V dropped 4 bases and J dropped 14; count of bases not matched to a gene: 5. This CDR3 contains 12 residues. CDR1 and CDR2 from the germline V gene are MDHEN and SYDVKM.

This clonotype was observed at least ten times. The chain carries TRBV20-1 and TRBJ1-5; D might be TRBD1 (6 bases). Trimming took off 0 bases at V and 7 bases at J, with 16 bases between the two ends. Germline V lookup: CDR1 DFQATT, CDR2 SNEGSKA (reference sequence). CDR3 length: 15 amino acids. The CDR3 nucleotides read TGCAGTGCTAGAGATCCGTCTCAGGGGAACCAGCCCCAGCATTTT. Residues: CSARDPSQGNQPQHF.

On this clonotype: A much larger clonotype is one base distant, so this may be a read error. This rearrangement joins TRBV2 to TRBJ2-7; D gene uncertain. The CDR3 extends over 14 amino acids. Germline V CDR1 and CDR2: SNHLY, FYNNEI. The ends were cut back, 6 bases at V and 3 bases at J, with 15 bases in the middle. This CDR3 is CASSSGSVNYEQYF. CDR3 DNA sequence: TGTGCCAGCAGCTCCGGTAGTGTAAACTACGAGCAGTACTTC.

The chain couples TRBV6-1 to TRBJ2-1, with D unclear. This CDR3 contains 18 residues. Looked up from germline, CDR1 is MNHNS and CDR2 is SASEGT. Deletions cut 8 bases from V and 0 bases from J, with 23 bases between. The CDR3 loop is CASGSVRAGLCSYNEQFF. In DNA, the CDR3 is TGTGCCAGCGGGTCAGTACGAGCAGGTCTATGCTCCTACAATGAGCAGTTCTTC.

This clonotype is categorized as medium-sized. The chain uses TRBV6-1 and TRBJ1-4; D call uncertain. CDR1 and CDR2 (germline): MNHNS, SASEGT. Trimming removed 6 bases from V and 0 bases from J, with 11 bases in between. The CDR3 totals 15 residues. As DNA, the CDR3 is TGTGCCAGCAGCTACGAGATTGCAACTAATGAAAAACTGTTTTTT. Its protein product is CASSYEIATNEKLFF.

This chain connects TRBV7-3 to TRBJ2-3; the D gene is possibly TRBD2 (6 bases). Germline V gene data show CDR1 as SGHTA and CDR2 as FQGTGA. Trimming took 3 bases from V and 5 from J, leaving 9 bases between them. CDR3 length: 13 amino acids. The CDR3 loop reads CASSFSEGDTQYF. The DNA of the CDR3 is TGTGCCAGCAGCTTTTCGGAGGGAGATACGCAGTATTTT. The full variable domain, completed using reference TRBV7-3 and TRBJ2-3, is GAGVSQTPSNKVTEKGKYVELRCDPISGHTALYWYRQSLGQGPEFLIYFQGTGAADDSGLPNDRFFAVRPEGSVSTLKIQRTERGDSAVYLCASSFSEGDTQYFGPGTRLTVL.

For this clonotype: Possible read error: a much larger clone is one base away. The chain is built from TRBV12-3 or TRBV12-4 and TRBJ2-3; D is undetermined. V was shortened by 2 bases and J by 4 bases, with 7 bases between the two germline ends. CDR3 length: 13 residues. The CDR3, as DNA: TGTGCCAGCAGTTTACGGAAACCAGATACGCAGTATTTT. This translates into CASSLRKPDTQYF.

The J gene is TRBJ2-1, the V gene TRBV2; 11 bases are a match to TRBD2. With V trimmed by 8 bases and J by 8 bases, 8 bases remained unmatched. Germline assignment: CDR1 SNHLY and CDR2 FYNNEI. This CDR3 contains 14 residues. CDR3: CASGRLAGIDEQFF. Written as DNA, the CDR3 is TGTGCCAGCGGACGACTAGCGGGAATAGATGAGCAGTTCTTC.

Comments on this clonotype: A much larger clone lies one base from this, so it may be a read error. The chain couples TRBV12-3 or TRBV12-4 to TRBJ2-2, with D possibly matching TRBD2 (6 bases). The CDR3 sequence is 15 residues long. The CDR3 region is CASSLDGGNTGELVF. The CDR3 DNA reads as TGTGCCAGCAGTTTAGATGGGGGGAACACCGGGGAGCTGGTTTTT.